This T cell receptor beta chain was obtained from a study of T cell responses to AZD1222 COVID-19 vaccine. Sequenced by immunoSEQ multiplex PCR; TCRdb stores in-frame clones only, minus some. Of about 110,000 clones in the sample, 86% are singletons; the top ten hold around 7.7%. Trimming at V came to 4 bases and at J to 11 bases, leaving 5 bases not matched to a gene. There are 14 residues in the CDR3. Germline V lookup: CDR1 SGDLS, CDR2 YYNGEE. This specimen was peripheral blood, taken on day 0 of AZD1222 vaccination. The rearrangement joins TRBV9 to TRBJ2-1; 14 bases are shared with TRBD2. This TCR was recovered from an adult in good health. The CDR3 nucleotides are TGTGCCAGCAGCTTCGGGACTAGCGGGAGCCAGCAGTTCTTC. Translated, it gives CASSFGTSGSQQFF.